A single sample gave rise to the 17 T cell receptor beta chains below, sequenced in a study of tissue T cells after allogeneic stem cell transplantation. TCRdb's table, derived via immunoSEQ multiplex PCR, lists solely in-frame clones and lacks some. The profile shows 25,000 to 35,000 clones, 65% to 90% of them singletons. The sample in question was blood, obtained before transplantation. The origin of the receptors is a woman aged 18-55 years who later had graft-versus-host disease after an allogeneic stem cell transplant.

The chain links TRBV15 to TRBJ2-2; D remains ambiguous. Germline CDR1 LNHNV, CDR2 YYDKDF (reference sequence). This CDR3 has 17 amino acids. V shed 5 bases and J shed 4 bases, with 20 bases lying between them. The CDR3 reads CATSHGLWLDSTGELFF. The CDR3 DNA reads TGTGCCACCAGCCACGGGCTTTGGCTAGACTCCACCGGGGAGCTGTTTTTT. The full variable domain, with the rest looked up from reference TRBV15 and TRBJ2-2, is DAMVIQNPRYQVTQFGKPVTLSCSQTLNHNVMYWYQQKSSQAPKLLFHYYDKDFNNEADTPDNFQSRRPNTSFCFLDIRSPGLGDTAMYLCATSHGLWLDSTGELFFGEGSRLTVL.

CDR3 residues: CASSVERGMREKQFF. In nucleotides, the CDR3 is TGTGCCAGCAGCGTAGAGAGGGGGATGCGGGAGAAGCAGTTCTTC. The gene calls are TRBV9 and TRBJ2-1, with a possible D match to TRBD2 (7 bases). The CDR3 is made up of 15 amino acids. The germline V gene encodes CDR1 SGDLS and CDR2 YYNGEE. V was clipped by 0 bases and J by 11 bases, with 18 bases between them.

The genes are TRBV4-1 and TRBJ2-1; D is possibly TRBD2 (5 bases). Looked up from germline, CDR1 is MGHRA and CDR2 is YSYEKL. The CDR3 has 17 residues. V dropped 3 bases and J dropped 1 base, with 16 bases sitting between them. The CDR3 sequence: CASSQFPATSSYNEQFF. CDR3 nucleotide sequence: TGCGCCAGCAGCCAGTTCCCGGCCACTAGTTCCTACAATGAGCAGTTCTTC.

This chain links TRBV4-1 with TRBJ1-6, with 8 nucleotides matching TRBD1. The J segment lost 8 bases and the V segment lost 0 bases, leaving 18 bases of the junction unmatched. The germline CDR1 and CDR2 sequences are MGHRA and YSYEKL. The CDR3 sequence is 20 residues long. Written as DNA, the CDR3 is TGCGCCAGCAGCCAAGAGAGGAGCGGCAGGGGGCGTCGGAAGGATTCACCCCTCCACTTT. It specifies CASSQERSGRGRRKDSPLHF.

V is TRBV6-4 and J is TRBJ1-1, with D unclear. Trimming left V 3 bases short and J 1 base short, with 6 bases between. Germline V gives CDR1 MRHNA, CDR2 SNTAGT. The CDR3 has 13 amino acids. CDR3 sequence: CASSEAENTEAFF. In DNA, the CDR3 is TGTGCCAGCAGTGAAGCGGAGAACACTGAAGCTTTCTTT.

V and J are TRBV7-8 and TRBJ2-3; D is undetermined. This CDR3 region has 11 residues. Germline V gene lookup returns CDR1 SGHVS and CDR2 FQNEAQ. Trimming pared 5 bases from V and 3 bases from J, leaving 3 bases between. The CDR3 DNA sequence: TGTGCCAGCAGCCGGACAGATACGCAGTATTTT. The encoded protein is CASSRTDTQYF.

The chain employs TRBV6-1 and TRBJ2-4, with D possibly being TRBD1 (6 bases). CDR1 and CDR2 (germline): MNHNS, SASEGT. The V and J ends lost 2 bases and 1 base respectively, with 12 bases between them. The CDR3 has 16 amino acids. The DNA of the CDR3 is TGTGCCAGCAGTGAAAGCCCTACAGGGGCCAAAAACATTCAGTACTTC. This gives the protein CASSESPTGAKNIQYF.

The genes are TRBV5-6 and TRBJ1-4; a possible D gene is TRBD1 (5 bases). Trimming cost V 4 bases and J 0 bases, with 10 bases left between them. The CDR3 runs 15 residues. Germline CDR1 is SGHDT and CDR2 is YYEEEE. CDR3 in DNA: TGTGCCAGCAGCACCACAGGCGCAACTAATGAAAAACTGTTTTTT. It is translated as CASSTTGATNEKLFF.

The CDR3 bases are TGTGCCAGCAGTTTATCGATCGGAGGGCTGGGCACTGAAGCTTTCTTT. Amino acids: CASSLSIGGLGTEAFF. The chain recombines TRBV27 with TRBJ1-1; no firm D call. The CDR3 spans 16 residues. The germline gives CDR1 MNHEY, CDR2 SMNVEV (reference sequence). V lost 0 bases and J lost 4, with 15 bases in between.

The chain links TRBV5-4 to TRBJ2-3; D perhaps matches TRBD2 (6 bases). V was shortened by 5 bases and J by 2 bases, with 15 bases between the two germline ends. The CDR3 covers 15 residues. CDR1 and CDR2 (germline): SGHNT, YYREEE (reference sequence). CDR3 amino acids: CASRDGTQNTDTQYF. The DNA of the CDR3 is TGTGCCAGCAGGGACGGGACTCAGAACACAGATACGCAGTATTTT.

This clone is categorized as medium-sized (0.01 to 0.1%). The chain joins TRBV7-9 to TRBJ1-5; 7 bases align to TRBD1. This CDR3 contains 15 residues. CDR1 is SEHNR and CDR2 is FQNEAQ in the germline V gene (reference sequence). With 4 bases clipped from V and 2 bases from J, the junction kept 5 bases outside the gene matches. CDR3 sequence: CASSSTGPGNQPQHF. In nucleotides, the CDR3 is TGTGCCAGCAGCTCGACAGGGCCGGGCAATCAGCCCCAGCATTTT.

The chain recombines TRBV6-5 with TRBJ2-1, with D possibly called TRBD1 or TRBD2 (5 bases each). Germline V lookup: CDR1 MNHEY, CDR2 SVGAGI. The CDR3 is made up of 14 amino acids. The V end was cut by 0 bases, the J end by 5 bases, with 8 bases between. CDR3 region: CASSYSGPNNEQFF. As DNA, the CDR3 is TGTGCCAGCAGTTACTCGGGACCAAACAATGAGCAGTTCTTC.

V is TRBV11-2 and J is TRBJ2-1; 8 positions agree with TRBD2. The J segment lost 8 bases and the V segment lost 0 bases, leaving 0 bases of the junction unmatched. CDR1 and CDR2 from the germline V gene are SGHAT and FQNNGV. There are 13 residues in the CDR3. The CDR3, as DNA: TGTGCCAGCAGCTTAGACGGGGGGGATGAGCAGTTCTTC. Residues: CASSLDGGDEQFF.

The genes are TRBV15 and TRBJ1-5; D is unclear. This CDR3 contains 17 residues. Trimming shortened V by 4 bases and J by 0 bases, and 16 bases separated the two germline ends. The germline CDR1 and CDR2 sequences are LNHNV and YYDKDF (reference sequence). The chain's CDR3 is CATSIGTVEYSNQPQHF. The CDR3 coding sequence is TGTGCCACCAGCATCGGAACAGTCGAATATAGCAATCAGCCCCAGCATTTT.

This chain connects TRBV6-6 to TRBJ1-5, with D unresolved. From germline, CDR1 is MNHNY and CDR2 SVGAGI (reference sequence). The CDR3 spans 14 residues. V lost 6 bases and J 2 bases, leaving 11 bases between the germline ends. The CDR3 nucleotides are TGTGCCAGCAGATCGGCGGTTGGCAATCAGCCCCAGCATTTT. It yields the protein CASRSAVGNQPQHF.

The J gene is TRBJ2-5, the V gene TRBV4-1; 8 positions agree with TRBD2. This CDR3 contains 14 residues. After removal of 1 base from V and 4 bases from J, the junction contained 2 bases not matched to a gene. In germline, CDR1 is MGHRA, CDR2 YSYEKL. The CDR3 here is CASSQAAGVETQYF. The DNA for the CDR3 is TGCGCCAGCAGCCAAGCAGCGGGGGTAGAGACCCAGTACTTC.

This sequence joins TRBV5-1 and TRBJ1-2; D call uncertain. Germline CDR1 SGHRS, CDR2 YFSETQ. The V end was cut by 4 bases, the J end by 2 bases, with 9 bases between. This CDR3 is 13 amino acids long. Written as DNA, the CDR3 is TGCGCCAGCAGCCCCGGGGAGAACTATGGCTACACCTTC. Amino acid sequence: CASSPGENYGYTF.